These 20 T cell receptor beta chains originate from one sample sequenced in a study of spatial heterogeneity in lung cancer. MiXCR, applied by TCRdb to the 5' RACE reads, yields one record per CDR3 protein. Of some 44,000 distinct CDR3 sequences in the sample, approximately 14% were seen once. Time point in this sample: sample taken at primary tumor resection. No cells were sorted before sequencing. The whole RNA sequenced was extracted from tumor, nontumor lung or frozen PBMC. The sequenced sample was PBMCs, obtained at surgery. These receptors all come from a male donor with early-stage non-small cell lung cancer.

This clonotype was observed a few times. V and J are TRBV19 and TRBJ2-5; D unclear. Germline loops: CDR1 LNHDA, CDR2 SQIVND (reference sequence). CDR3 length: 14 residues. V was trimmed by 0 bases and J by 1 base, leaving 6 bases between them. The CDR3 sequence: CASSIDLIQETQYF. The CDR3 region has the DNA TGTGCCAGTAGTATAGATCTTATCCAAGAGACCCAGTACTTC.

This clonotype came up many times. The J gene is TRBJ2-3, the V gene TRBV5-1, with D unclear. This CDR3 is 15 amino acids long. Trimming pared 4 bases from V and 0 bases from J, leaving 12 bases between. Germline V lookup: CDR1 SGHRS, CDR2 YFSETQ. CDR3 bases: TGCGCCAGCAGCCCACTGACTGCTAGCACAGATACGCAGTATTTT. The encoded protein is CASSPLTASTDTQYF.

The table lists this clonotype with many counts. This chain connects TRBV5-6 to TRBJ2-1; 14 bases are a match to TRBD2. This CDR3 has 16 amino acids. The V gene end was trimmed by 5 bases and the J gene end by 3 bases; junction bases not matched to a gene: 4. In germline, CDR1 is SGHDT, CDR2 YYEEEE. CDR3 protein: CASRRTSGGFYNEQFF. CDR3 sequence (DNA): TGTGCCAGCAGGCGGACTAGCGGGGGGTTCTACAATGAGCAGTTCTTC.

This clonotype was recorded at least ten times. The J gene is TRBJ2-1, the V gene TRBV23-1, with 12 bases identical to TRBD2. TRBV23-1 is annotated as an ORF whose role is uncertain. This CDR3 is built from 20 residues. V trimming: 0 bases; J trimming: 3 bases; junction bases outside the gene matches: 12. The CDR3 DNA sequence: TGCGCCAGCAGTCAATCGAACGTCAGGGAGGGACTAGCGGGCTACAATGAGCAGTTCTTC. This codes for CASSQSNVREGLAGYNEQFF.

There are many counts of this clonotype. This CDR3 reads CAISGGQNQPQHF. The CDR3 region has the DNA TGTGCCATCAGTGGGGGACAGAATCAGCCCCAGCATTTT. The rearrangement joins TRBV10-3 to TRBJ1-5; 7 bases agree with TRBD1. CDR3 size: 13 residues. Trimming at V came to 4 bases and at J to 4 bases, leaving 1 base not matched to a gene. The germline V gene encodes CDR1 ENHRY and CDR2 SYGVKD.

V gene TRBV20-1 combines with J gene TRBJ2-7; 8 positions agree with TRBD1. The CDR3 sequence is 14 residues long. Germline V CDR1 and CDR2: DFQATT, SNEGSKA (reference sequence). Trimming removed 3 bases from V and 3 bases from J; junction bases left unmatched: 7. DNA of the CDR3: TGCAGTGCTAGTGGACCCGGACAGGGCTACGAGCAGTACTTC. It encodes CSASGPGQGYEQYF.

This clonotype was seen a few times. The rearrangement joins TRBV29-1 to TRBJ2-5; D unclear. The CDR3 is 13 residues long. Looked up from germline, CDR1 is SQVTM and CDR2 is ANQGSEA. Trimming removed 1 base at V and 5 bases at J, with 11 bases between. CDR3 sequence reads: CSVEVFSRETQYF. CDR3 nucleotides: TGCAGCGTTGAAGTGTTTTCCCGGGAGACCCAGTACTTC.

This clonotype was recorded a few times. The CDR3 DNA reads TGTGCCAGTAATGGGGCAGGGTGGAACAATCAGCCCCAGCATTTT. It specifies CASNGAGWNNQPQHF. This chain connects TRBV25-1 to TRBJ1-5, with D perhaps TRBD1 (5 bases). The germline V gene encodes CDR1 MGHDK and CDR2 SYGVNS. The CDR3 sequence is 15 residues long. Deletions cut 9 bases from V and 3 bases from J, with 18 bases between.

This clonotype was counted many times. This rearrangement joins TRBV4-1 to TRBJ1-6; D remains unclear. CDR3 size: 15 residues. V lost 0 bases to trimming and J lost 1 base, with 4 bases between them. Germline V gene sequence: CDR1 MGHRA, CDR2 YSYEKL. The CDR3 reads CASSQDWSYNSPLHF. DNA for the CDR3: TGCGCCAGCAGCCAAGATTGGTCCTATAATTCACCCCTCCACTTT.

This clonotype occurred many times. The chain links TRBV18 to TRBJ2-5; 7 bases fit TRBD2. The germline V gene has CDR1 KGHSH and CDR2 LQKENI. The V segment lost 6 bases and the J segment 3 bases; nucleotides outside the gene matches: 4. The CDR3 covers 13 residues. CDR3 coding DNA: TGTGCCAGCTCTCTAGCGGAAGAAGAGACCCAGTACTTC. This encodes CASSLAEEETQYF.

This clonotype was seen many times. The chain has TRBV5-4 and TRBJ2-5, with TRBD1 matching 7 bases. Trimming took 3 bases from V and 5 from J; bases not matched to a gene: 1. Germline CDR1 SGHNT, CDR2 YYREEE (reference sequence). The CDR3 contains 12 residues. CDR3 loop: CASSYRGETQYF. The CDR3 DNA follows: TGTGCCAGCAGCTACAGGGGTGAGACCCAGTACTTC. The whole variable domain, remainder taken from reference TRBV5-4 and TRBJ2-5, is ETGVTQSPTHLIKTRGQQVTLRCSSQSGHNTVSWYQQALGQGPQFIFQYYREEENGRGNFPPRFSGLQFPNYSSELNVNALELDDSALYLCASSYRGETQYFGPGTRLLVL.

This chain uses TRBV6-2 or TRBV6-3 with TRBJ1-1; tentatively, D is TRBD1 (6 bases). The V end lost 5 bases, the J end lost 3 bases, and 7 bases lay between the germline ends. The CDR3 has 12 amino acids. The V gene's germline CDR1 is MNHEY and CDR2 SVGEGT. CDR3 in amino acids: CASSRGYTEAFF. CDR3 sequence (DNA): TGTGCCAGCAGTAGGGGGTACACTGAAGCTTTCTTT.

In this sample, this clonotype is medium-sized. The chain couples TRBV29-1 to TRBJ2-1; tentative D call: TRBD1 (6 bases). Germline lookup yields CDR1 SQVTM and CDR2 ANQGSEA. The CDR3 is 12 amino acids. Trimming left V 6 bases short and J 7 bases short, with 13 bases between. The CDR3: CSVLPQGNEQFF. The CDR3 nucleotides read TGCAGCGTCCTTCCCCAGGGGAATGAGCAGTTCTTC.

This clonotype was found a few times. This chain joins TRBV9 and TRBJ2-2; 8 bases agree with TRBD2. The CDR3 has 17 amino acids. Germline trimming cut 0 bases from V and 7 bases from J; bases unmatched to any gene: 11. The V gene's germline CDR1 is SGDLS and CDR2 YYNGEE. CDR3 region: CASSVEPLTGGYGELFF. Here the CDR3 DNA reads TGTGCCAGCAGCGTAGAACCCCTAACGGGAGGGTACGGGGAGCTGTTTTTT.

This clonotype was seen more than once but under ten times. J is TRBJ2-1 and V is TRBV7-9, with 9 bases that match TRBD1. V was clipped by 2 bases and J by 7 bases; unmatched bases: 6. CDR1 is SEHNR, CDR2 FQNEAQ, per germline (reference sequence). This CDR3 region has 15 residues. CDR3 sequence reads: CASSLPDRGRNEQFF. Here the CDR3 DNA reads TGTGCCAGCAGCTTACCGGACAGGGGCCGTAATGAGCAGTTCTTC.

The chain uses TRBV7-9 and TRBJ2-5; TRBD2 is a possible D gene (5 bases). CDR1 and CDR2 (germline): SEHNR, FQNEAQ (reference sequence). V was clipped by 2 bases and J by 6 bases, with 13 bases between them. CDR3 length: 14 amino acids. The CDR3 DNA reads TGTGCCAGCAGCTTAACGGGATTAACGAAGACCCAGTACTTC. This sequence encodes CASSLTGLTKTQYF.

A few counts support this clonotype. The chain has TRBV20-1 and TRBJ2-1, with 8 positions matching TRBD1. V lost 0 bases to trimming and J lost 3 bases; unmatched junction nucleotides: 7. The CDR3 is 16 amino acids. The germline gives CDR1 DFQATT, CDR2 SNEGSKA (reference sequence). In nucleotides, the CDR3 is TGCAGTGCTAGAGAATTCGGGACAGGCGACTACAATGAGCAGTTCTTC. Translated, it gives CSAREFGTGDYNEQFF.

This clonotype appeared a few times. CDR3 residues: CAIRDRNTDTQYF. As DNA, the CDR3 is TGTGCCATCCGGGACAGGAATACAGATACGCAGTATTTT. The rearrangement uses TRBV19 and TRBJ2-3; 8 bases are a match to TRBD1. This CDR3 is built from 13 residues. Germline loops: CDR1 LNHDA, CDR2 SQIVND (reference sequence). Losses at the gene ends were 10 bases for V and 3 bases for J; bases not matched to a gene: 6.

Many counts were recorded for this clonotype. The V gene is TRBV29-1, the J gene TRBJ2-2; no firm D call. Trimming shortened V by 7 bases and J by 0 bases, and 12 bases separated the two germline ends. Per the germline V gene, CDR1 is SQVTM and CDR2 is ANQGSEA. The CDR3 is made up of 14 amino acids. The CDR3 protein is CSARHSTNTGELFF. The CDR3 DNA reads TGCAGCGCCCGGCACAGTACGAACACCGGGGAGCTGTTTTTT.

This clonotype came up a few times. Compared with germline, one end of the junction differs, possibly owing to a read error. This chain links TRBV2 with TRBJ1-6, with no clear D. Germline loops: CDR1 SNHLY, CDR2 FYNNEI. The CDR3 covers 14 residues. Written as DNA, the CDR3 is TGTGCCAGCAGGGAAGGGAGAGGGCGTGGACCCCTCCACTTT. Its translation is CASREGRGRGPLHF.